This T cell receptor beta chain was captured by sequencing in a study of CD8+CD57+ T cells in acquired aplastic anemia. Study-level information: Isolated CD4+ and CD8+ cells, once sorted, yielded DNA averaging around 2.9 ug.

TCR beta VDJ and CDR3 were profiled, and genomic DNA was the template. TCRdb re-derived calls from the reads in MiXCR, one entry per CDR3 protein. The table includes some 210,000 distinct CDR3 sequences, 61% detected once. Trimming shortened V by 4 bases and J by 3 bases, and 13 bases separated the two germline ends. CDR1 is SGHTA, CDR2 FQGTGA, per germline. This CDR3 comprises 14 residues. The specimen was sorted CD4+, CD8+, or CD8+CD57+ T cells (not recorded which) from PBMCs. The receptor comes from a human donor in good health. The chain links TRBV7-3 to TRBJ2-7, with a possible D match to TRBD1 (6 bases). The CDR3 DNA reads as TGTGCCAGCAGCTCCCAGGGGCAGGGCTACGAGCAGTACTTC. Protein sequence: CASSSQGQGYEQYF.